One sample yielded the 2 T cell receptor beta chains listed below, sequenced in a study of CD8 T cells in ankylosing spondylitis. TCRdb re-called the 5' RACE reads with MiXCR, one entry per CDR3 protein. The sample lists about 250,000 distinct CDR3 sequences; roughly a quarter were seen once. The sample comprised blood, either unsorted or a sorted T cell fraction (not recorded which). These receptors originate from a male donor with ankylosing spondylitis or in good health (not recorded which).

This clonotype was seen repeatedly, ten times or more. The chain links TRBV29-1 to TRBJ1-1; 10 bases agree with TRBD1. The CDR3 extends over 14 amino acids. Looked up from germline, CDR1 is SQVTM and CDR2 is ANQGSEA. After removal of 7 bases from V and 4 bases from J, the junction contained 9 bases not matched to a gene. CDR3 in amino acids: CSGVGTGDSTEAFF. In DNA form, the CDR3 reads TGCAGCGGAGTAGGGACAGGGGATTCCACTGAAGCTTTCTTT.

This clonotype has a count of ten or more. The chain carries TRBV2 and TRBJ1-5; TRBD1 aligns across 12 bases. V dropped 4 bases and J dropped 2; count of bases not matched to a gene: 3. This CDR3 is built from 16 residues. The germline CDR1 and CDR2 sequences are SNHLY and FYNNEI. CDR3 residues: CASSGGQGAGNQPQHF. The CDR3 coding sequence is TGTGCCAGCAGTGGGGGACAGGGGGCCGGCAATCAGCCCCAGCATTTT.